This TCR beta chain emerged from a study of T cells in Graves' hyperthyroidism and ophthalmopathy. The investigators amplified TCR beta CDR3 regions from RNA transcripts. HTBI primers drove first-round RT-PCR of the TCR CDR3. TCRdb re-called the multiplex PCR reads with MiXCR, one entry per CDR3 protein. This table has 90,000 to 120,000 distinct CDR3 sequences, roughly 15% appearing once. This CDR3 has 16 residues. The ends were cut back, 5 bases at V and 5 bases at J, with 21 bases in the middle. Per the germline V gene, CDR1 is MDHEN and CDR2 is SYDVKM. The study defined stable Graves' hyperthyroidism as no ophthalmopathy progression within 18 months. Patients with uncontrolled infections, other autoimmune diseases, pregnancy or lactation were excluded.

The chain employs TRBV28 and TRBJ2-5, with a tentative D call TRBD2 (6 bases). Sequencing was performed on blood. The receptor was derived from a woman between 45 and 65 years old with Graves' hyperthyroidism. In DNA form, the CDR3 reads TGTGCCAGCAGTACCTGGGGCCGGCGGGGAGCTGAGACCCAGTACTTC. Encoded protein: CASSTWGRRGAETQYF.